Listed below are T cell receptor beta chains from one sample, sequenced in a study of shared T cell receptors in the human thymus. The method was immunoSEQ multiplex PCR; TCRdb's version includes in-frame clones alone and lacks a portion of them. The data contain 500,000 to 750,000 clones, roughly 90% of them singletons. The sample was also reused in another study, on human thymus T cells.

Sequenced material: thymocytes. All receptors come from a boy younger than two with a congenital heart defect. Each CDR3 is given with its conserved first and last residue. A D gene is named only where the DNA matches it firmly. The size field is filled for only some rows; it gives once, few, many or a size class.

TRBJ1-2,.,TRBD1,15,TRBV14,CASSLQQGVHYGYTF,TGTGCCAGCAGCCTCCAACAGGGGGTTCACTATGGCTACACCTTC
TRBJ2-7,.,.,11,TRBV7-2,CASSFYNEQYF,TGTGCCAGCAGCTTTTATAATGAGCAGTACTTC
TRBJ1-1,.,.,15,TRBV7-9,CASSWGLWVNTEAFF,TGTGCCAGCAGCTGGGGCCTTTGGGTGAACACTGAAGCTTTCTTT
TRBJ2-1,.,TRBD2,15,TRBV7-4,CASSPGLAGFNEQFF,TGTGCCAGCAGCCCTGGACTAGCGGGATTCAATGAGCAGTTCTTC
TRBJ2-7,.,TRBD1,13,TRBV5-1,CASSLTGSYEQYF,TGCGCCAGCAGTCTGACAGGGTCCTACGAGCAGTACTTC
TRBJ1-2,.,TRBD1,12,TRBV29-1,CSSPDRGYGYTF,TGCAGCTCTCCGGACAGGGGTTACGGCTACACCTTC
TRBJ2-7,.,TRBD2,13,TRBV10-1,CASMSSGNYEQYF,TGCGCCAGCATGAGTAGCGGGAACTACGAGCAGTACTTC
TRBJ2-7,.,.,15,TRBV27,CASSFVAGRTYEQYF,TGTGCCAGCAGTTTTGTCGCGGGACGAACCTACGAGCAGTACTTC
TRBJ2-7,.,TRBD1,14,TRBV5-5,CASSLRTGDYEQYF,TGTGCCAGCAGCCTAAGGACAGGCGACTACGAGCAGTACTTC
TRBJ2-7,.,TRBD2,14,TRBV19,CASSREGHLYEQYF,TGTGCCAGTAGTCGGGAGGGCCACCTCTACGAGCAGTACTTC
TRBJ2-1,.,.,15,TRBV19,CASSLWRSSYNEQFF,TGTGCCAGTAGTCTGTGGAGGAGCTCCTACAATGAGCAGTTCTTC
TRBJ1-1,few,.,15,TRBV28,CASSDLVRGATEAFF,TGTGCCAGCAGCGACCTAGTGCGGGGAGCCACTGAAGCTTTCTTT
TRBJ2-5,.,TRBD2,18,TRBV10-3,CAISEVGLALISQETQYF,TGTGCCATCAGTGAAGTGGGACTAGCTCTAATTAGCCAAGAGACCCAGTACTTC
TRBJ2-3,.,.,13,TRBV28,CAVGDSDTDTQYF,TGTGCCGTAGGGGACTCTGACACAGATACGCAGTATTTT
TRBJ1-1,.,TRBD1,13,TRBV15,CATSGQVNTEAFF,TGTGCCACCAGCGGACAGGTGAACACTGAAGCTTTCTTT
TRBJ1-1,few,.,16,TRBV28,CASSLSGQPWHTEAFF,TGTGCCAGCAGTTTATCCGGACAGCCCTGGCACACTGAAGCTTTCTTT
TRBJ1-1,once,TRBD1,14,TRBV30,CAWSADRENTEAFF,TGTGCCTGGAGTGCCGACAGGGAGAACACTGAAGCTTTCTTT
TRBJ2-5,.,TRBD1,15,TRBV6-1,CASRDRQGNQETQYF,TGTGCCAGCAGGGACAGACAGGGAAACCAAGAGACCCAGTACTTC
TRBJ1-2,once,TRBD1,16,TRBV7-2,CASSFPGQGHLLGYTF,TGTGCCAGCAGCTTTCCGGGACAGGGGCATCTCCTTGGCTACACCTTC
TRBJ1-2,.,.,15,TRBV11-2,CASSLVGQGGYGYTF,TGTGCCAGCAGCTTAGTGGGTCAGGGAGGCTATGGCTACACCTTC
TRBJ2-3,.,TRBD2,16,TRBV7-8,CASSLGLAGGTDTQYF,TGTGCCAGCAGCTTAGGACTAGCGGGAGGTACAGATACGCAGTATTTT
TRBJ2-1,.,.,16,TRBV5-1,CASSLAGALFVHEQFF,TGCGCCAGCAGCTTGGCCGGTGCACTCTTCGTACATGAGCAGTTCTTC
TRBJ2-1,.,TRBD2,15,TRBV6-5,CASSYLRTSPREQFF,TGTGCCAGCAGTTACCTTCGGACTAGCCCGAGGGAGCAGTTCTTC
TRBJ2-7,.,.,16,TRBV4-2,CASSQDLGGNSYEQYF,TGTGCCAGCAGCCAAGATTTGGGCGGGAATTCCTACGAGCAGTACTTC
TRBJ2-1,.,.,19,TRBV11-3,CASSKPGRTSQFTHNEQFF,TGTGCCAGCAGCAAACCAGGCCGGACTTCCCAATTCACGCACAATGAGCAGTTCTTC
TRBJ2-5,.,TRBD1,16,TRBV6-5,CASSYSGDREVGTQYF,TGTGCCAGCAGTTACTCCGGGGACAGGGAGGTTGGGACCCAGTACTTC
TRBJ2-3,.,.,16,TRBV29-1,CSVSGPTSPDADTQYF,TGCAGCGTTTCTGGACCAACTAGCCCAGACGCAGATACGCAGTATTTT
TRBJ2-7,.,.,15,TRBV29-1,CSVPETRGGDYEQYF,TGCAGCGTTCCGGAAACCCGTGGCGGCGACTACGAGCAGTACTTC
TRBJ1-1,once,TRBD1,14,TRBV4-1,CASSRHQGGTEAFF,TGCGCCAGCAGCCGCCATCAGGGGGGCACTGAAGCTTTCTTT
TRBJ2-5,.,TRBD2,16,TRBV5-1,CASSSWTSGKQETQYF,TGCGCCAGCAGCTCCTGGACTAGCGGGAAACAAGAGACCCAGTACTTC
TRBJ2-7,.,.,13,TRBV5-1,CASSLVGQYEQYF,TGCGCCAGCAGCTTGGTTGGGCAGTACGAGCAGTACTTC
TRBJ2-3,.,.,15,TRBV10-1,CASNSDRPGTDTQYF,TGCGCCAGCAATAGCGACCGACCAGGAACAGATACGCAGTATTTT
TRBJ2-3,.,.,14,TRBV7-9,CASSYQDTSGGQYF,TGTGCCAGCAGCTACCAGGACACCAGTGGTGGGCAGTATTTT
TRBJ2-7,.,.,14,TRBV5-6,CASSSRVPTYEQYF,TGTGCCAGCAGCTCCCGAGTTCCCACCTACGAGCAGTACTTC
TRBJ2-7,.,TRBD1,13,TRBV27,CASSPTGVHEQYF,TGTGCCAGCAGTCCGACAGGGGTCCACGAGCAGTACTTC
TRBJ2-7,.,TRBD2,18,TRBV27,CASSPPPGLAGPPYEQYF,TGTGCCAGCAGCCCGCCCCCGGGACTAGCGGGACCACCCTACGAGCAGTACTTC
TRBJ1-2,.,TRBD1,18,TRBV7-2,CASSLEHMPGQANYGYTF,TGTGCCAGCAGCTTAGAACACATGCCGGGACAGGCGAACTATGGCTACACCTTC
TRBJ2-7,.,TRBD1,11,TRBV6-5,CACRQGYEQYF,TGTGCCTGCCGACAGGGGTACGAGCAGTACTTC
TRBJ1-1,.,TRBD1,14,TRBV12-5,CASGLGTGDTEAFF,TGTGCTAGTGGTCTTGGGACAGGGGACACTGAAGCTTTCTTT
TRBJ2-1,.,.,14,TRBV25-1,CASSVEEMDNEQFF,TGTGCCAGCAGTGTCGAGGAAATGGACAATGAGCAGTTCTTC
TRBJ2-1,.,TRBD2,19,TRBV4-2,CASSQGRGEGTSIYNEQFF,TGTGCCAGCAGCCAAGGAAGGGGCGAGGGGACTAGCATCTACAATGAGCAGTTCTTC
TRBJ1-2,.,TRBD1,16,TRBV13,CASSHRDRGKGYGYTF,TGTGCCAGCAGCCATAGGGACAGGGGGAAGGGATATGGCTACACCTTC
TRBJ2-5,.,TRBD2,17,TRBV28,CASSPGWVAGGPGTQYF,TGTGCCAGCAGTCCTGGATGGGTAGCGGGAGGGCCGGGGACCCAGTACTTC
TRBJ2-1,.,TRBD2,16,TRBV5-1,CASSPPRGGRANEQFF,TGCGCCAGCAGCCCCCCAAGGGGCGGGAGGGCCAATGAGCAGTTCTTC
TRBJ2-7,.,TRBD2,16,TRBV7-2,CASSSLTSGASYEQYF,TGTGCCAGCAGCTCCCTGACTAGCGGTGCCTCCTACGAGCAGTACTTC
TRBJ1-1,.,.,14,TRBV11-2,CASSLAGGLAEAFF,TGTGCCAGCAGCCTCGCCGGGGGATTGGCTGAAGCTTTCTTT
TRBJ2-1,.,TRBD2,16,TRBV14,CASSQEATSGNNEQFF,TGTGCCAGCAGCCAAGAGGCGACTAGCGGGAACAATGAGCAGTTCTTC
TRBJ2-3,.,TRBD2,15,TRBV7-9,CASSLREVPTDTQYF,TGTGCCAGCAGCTTACGGGAGGTGCCCACAGATACGCAGTATTTT
TRBJ2-5,.,TRBD2,15,TRBV4-2,CASRTSGIGGETQYF,TGTGCCAGCCGGACTAGCGGGATTGGGGGAGAGACCCAGTACTTC
TRBJ1-1,.,TRBD1,15,TRBV9,CASSPPRRTGGEAFF,TGTGCCAGCAGCCCCCCCCGCAGGACAGGGGGTGAAGCTTTCTTT
TRBJ2-2,once,TRBD1,18,TRBV30,CAWSLRQGRPTHTGELFF,TGTGCCTGGAGTTTGAGACAGGGAAGGCCGACCCACACCGGGGAGCTGTTTTTT
TRBJ2-5,once,TRBD2,17,TRBV6-1,CASSEMLASGNQETQYF,TGTGCCAGCAGTGAGATGTTAGCTAGCGGAAACCAAGAGACCCAGTACTTC
TRBJ1-2,.,.,14,TRBV6-6,CASSYGGSKNGYTF,TGTGCCAGCAGTTACGGGGGGTCAAAGAATGGCTACACCTTC
TRBJ2-1,.,TRBD2,17,TRBV4-2,CASSQIRAGGPTNEQFF,TGTGCCAGCAGCCAGATAAGAGCGGGAGGGCCCACCAATGAGCAGTTCTTC
TRBJ2-2,.,TRBD2,14,TRBV6-4,CASSVQAGAGELFF,TGTGCCAGCAGTGTCCAGGCGGGAGCCGGGGAGCTGTTTTTT